This record concerns one T cell receptor beta chain sequence. Being one base from a much bigger clone, this may be a read error. This record comes from a study of tumor and adjacent non-tumor tissue in lung cancer. The library came from three nested PCR rounds adapted from ARM-PCR protocols. TCRdb fed the multiplex PCR reads into MiXCR, producing one record per CDR3 protein. The sample has 100,000 to 150,000 distinct CDR3 sequences, 55% to 75% seen once. Germline V CDR1 and CDR2: SQVTM, ANQGSEA. The CDR3 loop spans 13 amino acids. This sample's RNA came from whole unsorted tissue. The material sequenced was lung tumor tissue. The chain carries TRBV29-1 and TRBJ1-5; no definite D call. The sequence came from a man aged 25 to 40 with non-small cell lung cancer. The CDR3 spells CRVRVGIRQPQHF. As DNA, the CDR3 is TGCAGAGTTAGAGTGGGGATACGGCAGCCCCAGCATTTT.